One and the same sample provided the 2 T cell receptor beta chains below, sequenced in a study of T cell responses to AZD1222 COVID-19 vaccine. Measured with immunoSEQ multiplex PCR; TCRdb has only the in-frame clones, and not every one. Of some 150,000 clones listed, around 90% are singletons. The material was peripheral blood, obtained on day 0 of AZD1222 vaccination. The receptors shown here come from an adult in good health.

The chain has TRBV9 and TRBJ2-2, with D possibly matching TRBD1 (6 bases). The CDR3 length is 16 residues. V was pared by 0 bases and J by 3 bases, with 12 bases between. CDR1 SGDLS and CDR2 YYNGEE come from the germline V gene. The CDR3 here is CASSVASRGDTGELFF. The DNA for the CDR3 is TGTGCCAGCAGCGTAGCATCCAGGGGAGACACCGGGGAGCTGTTTTTT.

The rearrangement uses TRBV28 and TRBJ2-7, with TRBD2 identical over 8 bases. Germline V gene data show CDR1 as MDHEN and CDR2 as SYDVKM. V lost 6 bases, J lost 4 bases, and 11 bases stayed unmatched. CDR3 length: 15 amino acids. The DNA for the CDR3 is TGTGCCAGCAGCCCACCCGCGGGGGGAATTTACGAGCAGTACTTC. Protein: CASSPPAGGIYEQYF.